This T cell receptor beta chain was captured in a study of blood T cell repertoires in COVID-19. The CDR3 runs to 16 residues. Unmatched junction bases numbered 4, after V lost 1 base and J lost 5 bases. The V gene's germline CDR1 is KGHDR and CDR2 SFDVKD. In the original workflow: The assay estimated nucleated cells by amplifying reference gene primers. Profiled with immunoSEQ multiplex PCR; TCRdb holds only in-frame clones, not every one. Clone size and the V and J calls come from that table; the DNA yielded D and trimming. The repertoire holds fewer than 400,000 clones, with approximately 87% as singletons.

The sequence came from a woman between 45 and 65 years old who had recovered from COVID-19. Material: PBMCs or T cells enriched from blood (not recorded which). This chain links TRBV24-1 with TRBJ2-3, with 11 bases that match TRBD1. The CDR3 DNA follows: TGTGCCACCAGTGATTTAGGACAGGGGGCACAAGATACGCAGTATTTT. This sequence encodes CATSDLGQGAQDTQYF.